Reported below is one T cell receptor beta chain. Relative to the germline gene, one junction end is altered; a read error may explain this. The TCR beta CDR3 region was amplified from genomic DNA, with two rounds of multiplex PCR being used for the amplification. During first-round PCR, primers specific to each TRBV and TRBJ gene were used. TCRdb processed the multiplex PCR reads anew with MiXCR; each CDR3 protein has one entry. The sample comprises 51,000 or so distinct CDR3 sequences, about 35% of which are singletons, and roughly 9.4% rests with the top ten. These data belong to a study of prognosis after radiotherapy for stage I lung cancer. The receptor comes from a donor of 50 years or more with non-small cell lung cancer. Sample: PBMCs, taken before or after stereotactic body radiation therapy (not recorded which).

The DNA for the CDR3 is TGTGCCAGTAGTCCCGGGTGGGGTCGGTACGATCAGTACTTC. It is translated as CASSPGWGRYDQYF. V gene TRBV19 combines with J gene TRBJ2-7; D gene uncertain. The CDR3 has 14 amino acids. Germline V gives CDR1 LNHDA, CDR2 SQIVND (reference sequence).